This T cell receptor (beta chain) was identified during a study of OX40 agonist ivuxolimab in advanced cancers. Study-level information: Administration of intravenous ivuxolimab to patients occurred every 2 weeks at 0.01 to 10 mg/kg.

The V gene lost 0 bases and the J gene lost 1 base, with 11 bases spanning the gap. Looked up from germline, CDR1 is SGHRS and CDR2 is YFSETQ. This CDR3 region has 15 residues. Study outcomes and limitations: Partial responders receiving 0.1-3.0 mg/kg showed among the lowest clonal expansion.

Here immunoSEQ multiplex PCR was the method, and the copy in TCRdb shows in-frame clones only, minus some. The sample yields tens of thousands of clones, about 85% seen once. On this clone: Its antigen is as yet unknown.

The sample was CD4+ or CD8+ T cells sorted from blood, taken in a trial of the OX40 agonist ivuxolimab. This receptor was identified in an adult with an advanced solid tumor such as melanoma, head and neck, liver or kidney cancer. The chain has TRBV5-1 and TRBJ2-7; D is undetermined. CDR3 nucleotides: TGCGCCAGCAGCTTGGATCCTCTCAGTTCCTACGAGCAGTACTTC. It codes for CASSLDPLSSYEQYF.